The 7 T cell receptor beta chains below all came from one sample that was sequenced in a study of control samples from healthy donors and cancer patients (dated by TCRdb to 2020 to 2022). Preparation of the library involved the immunoSEQ multiplex PCR assay. Sourced from immuneACCESS, this table was stored by TCRdb with only in-frame sequences that have V and J called. A share of the clones is absent; for the studies checked, an unresolved V gene accounts for under half, and the remainder has no known explanation. In all, the sample holds about 4,000 clones, and around 77% of those were seen once. Together, the top ten hold 9% to 10% of the sample. Source material: formalin-fixed, paraffin-embedded tissue. The receptors here all came from a female donor with melanoma.

This clone was detected a few times. J is TRBJ2-3 and V is TRBV5-5; D might be TRBD1 or TRBD2, each matching 6 bases. Deletions cut 3 bases from V and 4 bases from J, with 12 bases between. This CDR3 comprises 14 residues. Germline assignment: CDR1 SGHKS and CDR2 YYEKEE (reference sequence). This chain's CDR3 is CASSSKGGPDTQYF. CDR3 DNA sequence: TGTGCCAGCAGCTCGAAGGGGGGCCCAGATACGCAGTATTTT.

V and J are TRBV6-4 and TRBJ1-4; the D is unclear. The germline CDR1 and CDR2 sequences are MRHNA and SNTAGT. The CDR3 is 14 amino acids. Trimming stripped 2 bases from V and 6 bases from J, with 10 bases between. CDR3 nucleotides: TGTGCCAGCAGTGACCTAGATAGGCATGAAAAACTGTTTTTT. Its protein product is CASSDLDRHEKLFF.

The chain links TRBV9 to TRBJ2-1, with 9 nucleotides matching TRBD2. J gave up 4 bases and V 2 bases, and 4 bases lay outside the gene matches. Germline assignment: CDR1 SGDLS and CDR2 YYNGEE. CDR3 length: 15 residues. The CDR3 DNA reads TGTGCCAGCAGCGTTAGCGGGAGTGGATACAATGAGCAGTTCTTC. Encoded protein: CASSVSGSGYNEQFF.

In its sample, this clone was seen once. The chain carries TRBV28 and TRBJ2-2; 7 nucleotides align to TRBD1. CDR1 and CDR2 from the germline V gene are MDHEN and SYDVKM. V lost 10 bases and J lost 3; bases outside the gene matches: 11. CDR3 length: 15 residues. CDR3 bases: TGTGCCACACTTCCGGGACAGAAGGACACCGGGGAGCTGTTTTTT. Its translation: CATLPGQKDTGELFF. Using reference TRBV28 and TRBJ2-2 for the parts outside the CDR3, the full variable domain is DVKVTQSSRYLVKRTGEKVFLECVQDMDHENMFWYRQDPGLGLRLIYFSYDVKMKEKGDIPEGYSVSREKKERFSLILESASTNQTSMYLCATLPGQKDTGELFFGEGSRLTVL.

V gene TRBV20-1 combines with J gene TRBJ1-5; D gene uncertain. Trimming removed 3 bases at V and 7 bases at J, with 25 bases between. Germline V CDR1 and CDR2: DFQATT, SNEGSKA (reference sequence). The CDR3 runs 17 residues. The CDR3 sequence is CSASARRYAGPGQPQHF. Here the CDR3 DNA reads TGCAGTGCTAGTGCTCGTAGGTACGCAGGACCGGGGCAGCCCCAGCATTTT.

About this clone: Other DNA variants within this sample encode the same CDR3. The chain employs TRBV18 and TRBJ1-1, with TRBD1 as a possible D gene (6 bases). Deletions cut 4 bases from V and 1 base from J, with 10 bases between. Germline values: CDR1 KGHSH, CDR2 LQKENI. The CDR3 totals 14 residues. The CDR3, as DNA: TGTGCCAGCTCACGACAGGCGACGAACACTGAAGCTTTCTTT. This gives the protein CASSRQATNTEAFF.

The rearrangement uses TRBV6-2 or TRBV6-3 and TRBJ1-2; D is undetermined. This CDR3 is built from 18 residues. Germline CDR1 and CDR2: MNHEY and SVGEGT. Trimming left V 0 bases short and J 4 bases short, with 21 bases between. The CDR3: CASSYSSDWAVWSYGYTF. CDR3 sequence (DNA): TGTGCCAGCAGTTACTCGTCTGACTGGGCTGTCTGGTCCTATGGCTACACCTTC.